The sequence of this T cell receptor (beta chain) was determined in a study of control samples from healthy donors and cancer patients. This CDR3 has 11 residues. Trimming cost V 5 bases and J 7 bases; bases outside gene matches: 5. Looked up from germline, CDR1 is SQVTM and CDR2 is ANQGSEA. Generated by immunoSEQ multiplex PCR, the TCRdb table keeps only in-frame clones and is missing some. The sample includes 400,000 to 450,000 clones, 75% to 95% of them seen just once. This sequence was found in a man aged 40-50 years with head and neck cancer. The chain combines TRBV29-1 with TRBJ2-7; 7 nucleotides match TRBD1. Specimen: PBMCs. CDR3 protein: CSVSNRGEQYF. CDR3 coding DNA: TGCAGCGTTAGTAACAGGGGAGAGCAGTACTTC.